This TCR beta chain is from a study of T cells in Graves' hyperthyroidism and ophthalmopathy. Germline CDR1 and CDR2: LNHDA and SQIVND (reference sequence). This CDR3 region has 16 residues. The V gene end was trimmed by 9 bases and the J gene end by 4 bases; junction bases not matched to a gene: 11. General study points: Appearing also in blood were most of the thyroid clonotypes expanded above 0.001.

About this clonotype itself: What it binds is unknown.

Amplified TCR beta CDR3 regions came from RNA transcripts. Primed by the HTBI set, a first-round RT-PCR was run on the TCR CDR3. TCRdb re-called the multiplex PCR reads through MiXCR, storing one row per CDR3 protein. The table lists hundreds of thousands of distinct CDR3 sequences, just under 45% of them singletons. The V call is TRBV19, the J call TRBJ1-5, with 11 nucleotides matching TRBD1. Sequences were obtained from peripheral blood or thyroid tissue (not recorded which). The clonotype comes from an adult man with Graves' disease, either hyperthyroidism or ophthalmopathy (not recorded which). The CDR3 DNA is TGTGCCAGCACGTGGACAGGGGGCCTGGGGAATCAGCCCCAGCATTTT. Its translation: CASTWTGGLGNQPQHF.